Here is one TCR beta chain with its context. Its antigen remains unknown. It was version v3.0 of the immunoSEQ assay that was run at survey level. Sequencing was designed to cover about 40,000-50,000 T-cell genomes in each sample. The table came from immunoSEQ multiplex PCR; TCRdb's copy has only in-frame clones and leaves some out. The table shows 20,000 to 25,000 clones, with roughly 83% occurring only once. This CDR3 is 14 amino acids long. Per the germline V gene, CDR1 is MDHEN and CDR2 is SYDVKM. The V gene end was trimmed by 5 bases and the J gene end by 8 bases; junction bases not matched to a gene: 9. These data are taken from a study of long-term antiretroviral therapy in people with HIV. Study observations and caveats: Whereas controls had wider CDR3 length ranges, HIV repertoires had narrower ones.

In the United States, treatment was given to all participants with HIV. Every specimen held between roughly 0.85-10 million cryopreserved PBMC. These were thawed and washed before DNA extraction. This TCR was sampled from a woman between 40 and 55 years old with HIV. V is TRBV28 and J is TRBJ2-1, with 7 bases lining up with TRBD2. The sequenced sample was unsorted PBMCs, obtained 1.2 years after starting antiretroviral therapy. This CDR3 is CASSAGLGRYEQFF. DNA for the CDR3: TGTGCCAGCAGTGCTGGACTAGGAAGGTATGAGCAGTTCTTC.